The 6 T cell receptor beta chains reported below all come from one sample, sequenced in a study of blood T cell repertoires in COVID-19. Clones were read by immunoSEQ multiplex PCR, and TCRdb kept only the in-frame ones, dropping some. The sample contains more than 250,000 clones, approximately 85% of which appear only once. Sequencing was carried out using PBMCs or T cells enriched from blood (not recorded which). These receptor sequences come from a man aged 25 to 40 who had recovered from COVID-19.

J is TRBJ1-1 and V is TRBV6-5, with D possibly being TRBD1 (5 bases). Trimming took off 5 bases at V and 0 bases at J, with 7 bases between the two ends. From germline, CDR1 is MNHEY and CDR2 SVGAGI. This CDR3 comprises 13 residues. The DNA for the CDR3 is TGTGCCAGCAGTCGGGGGGTGAACACTGAAGCTTTCTTT. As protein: CASSRGVNTEAFF.

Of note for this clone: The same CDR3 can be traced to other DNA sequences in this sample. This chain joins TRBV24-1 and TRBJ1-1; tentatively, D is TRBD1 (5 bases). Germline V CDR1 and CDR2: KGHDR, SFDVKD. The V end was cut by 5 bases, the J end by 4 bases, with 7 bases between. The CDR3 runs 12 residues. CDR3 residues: CATSGGGTEAFF. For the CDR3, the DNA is TGTGCCACCAGTGGGGGGGGCACTGAAGCTTTCTTT.

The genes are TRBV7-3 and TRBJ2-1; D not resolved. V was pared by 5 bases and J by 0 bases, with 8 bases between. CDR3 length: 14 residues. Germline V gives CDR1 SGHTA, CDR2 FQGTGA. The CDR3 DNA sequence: TGTGCCAGCAGCCTCAGAAGCTCCTACAATGAGCAGTTCTTC. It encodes CASSLRSSYNEQFF.

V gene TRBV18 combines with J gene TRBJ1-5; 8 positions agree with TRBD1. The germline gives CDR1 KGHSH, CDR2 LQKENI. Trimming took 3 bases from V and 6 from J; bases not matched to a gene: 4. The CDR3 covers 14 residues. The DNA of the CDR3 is TGTGCCAGCTCACCGGACAGGGAGGGTCAGCCCCAGCATTTT. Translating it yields CASSPDREGQPQHF. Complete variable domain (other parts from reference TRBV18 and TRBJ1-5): NAGVMQNPRHLVRRRGQEARLRCSPMKGHSHVYWYRQLPEEGLKFMVYLQKENIIDESGMPKERFSAEFPKEGPSILRIQQVVRGDSAAYFCASSPDREGQPQHFGDGTRLSIL.

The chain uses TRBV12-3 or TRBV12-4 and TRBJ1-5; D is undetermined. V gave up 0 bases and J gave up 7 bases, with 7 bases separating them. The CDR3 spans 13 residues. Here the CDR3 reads CASSLALRQPQHF. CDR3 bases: TGTGCCAGCAGTTTAGCGCTGAGGCAGCCCCAGCATTTT.

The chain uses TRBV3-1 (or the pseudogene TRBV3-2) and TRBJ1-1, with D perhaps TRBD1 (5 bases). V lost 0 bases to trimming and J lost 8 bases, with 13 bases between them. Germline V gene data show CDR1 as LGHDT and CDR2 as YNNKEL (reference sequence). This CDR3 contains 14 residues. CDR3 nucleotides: TGTGCCAGCAGCCAAGATCCAGGGATAGGAGAAGCTTTCTTT. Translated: CASSQDPGIGEAFF.